The entry below describes one TCR beta chain. CDR1 is MNHEY, CDR2 SMNVEV, per germline (reference sequence). CDR3 size: 14 residues. V shed 9 bases and J 6 bases; nucleotides not matched to a gene: 12. These data are taken from a study of blood T cell repertoires in COVID-19. Study summary: Spain, Italy and the United States supplied samples that represented acute and convalescent COVID-19. T cells, B-cell-depleted T cells, or PBMCs supplied cDNA or gDNA.

Authors' processing steps: Quantification of nucleated cells was approximated via reference gene primer amplification. Some clones are missing from TCRdb's copy, which holds only in-frame ones; the method was immunoSEQ multiplex PCR. V and J calls and clone size are given by that table; D and trimming were obtained from the DNA. The data contain about 250,000 clones, 85% of them singletons. Across about 22 US areas, participants ranged in age from 18 to 89 years. The chain couples TRBV27 to TRBJ1-1; 8 nucleotides agree with TRBD1. This clonotype was sampled from a woman aged 45-65 years with acute COVID-19. Sequencing used PBMCs or T cells enriched from blood (not recorded which). DNA for the CDR3: TGTGCCAGTTGGCCTCTCCTACAGGGGGCTGAAGCTTTCTTT. This encodes CASWPLLQGAEAFF.